These 3 T cell receptor beta chains share one sample of origin, sequenced in a study of early T cells in non-severe SARS-CoV-2 infection. MiXCR was run by TCRdb on the 5' RACE reads, yielding one entry per CDR3 protein. The table lists tens of thousands of distinct CDR3 sequences, approximately 7% of them singletons. Input material: whole blood. Receptor source: an adult who was a healthcare worker with PCR-confirmed SARS-CoV-2 infection or an uninfected control (not recorded which).

This clonotype has ten or more counts. The J gene is TRBJ2-2, the V gene TRBV4-2, with TRBD1 as a possible D gene (5 bases). The germline V gene has CDR1 LGHNA and CDR2 YNFKEQ. This CDR3 spans 17 amino acids. V lost 1 base, J lost 4 bases, and 16 bases lay in between. The CDR3 DNA is TGTGCCAGCAGCCAAGGTGTAGCACAGGCACCCACCGGGGAGCTGTTTTTT. Translating gives CASSQGVAQAPTGELFF.

The genes are TRBV7-8 and TRBJ2-6; D ambiguous. CDR3 length: 14 amino acids. Trimming removed 4 bases at V and 2 bases at J, with 6 bases between. CDR1 is SGHVS, CDR2 FQNEAQ, per germline. The CDR3 spells CASSSTPGANVLTF. CDR3 sequence (DNA): TGTGCCAGCAGCTCGACCCCTGGGGCCAACGTCCTGACTTTC.

As for this clonotype: A much larger clone differs from this one at a single base, so this may be a read error. The chain carries TRBV5-1 and TRBJ2-1; 10 bases fit TRBD2. Germline CDR1 reads SGHRS; CDR2 reads YFSETQ. Losses at the gene ends were 0 bases for V and 10 bases for J; bases not matched to a gene: 7. The CDR3 spans 15 residues. DNA of the CDR3: TGCGCCAGCAGCTTGGATATTAGCGGGGGGAAGGAGCAGTTCTTC. It specifies CASSLDISGGKEQFF.